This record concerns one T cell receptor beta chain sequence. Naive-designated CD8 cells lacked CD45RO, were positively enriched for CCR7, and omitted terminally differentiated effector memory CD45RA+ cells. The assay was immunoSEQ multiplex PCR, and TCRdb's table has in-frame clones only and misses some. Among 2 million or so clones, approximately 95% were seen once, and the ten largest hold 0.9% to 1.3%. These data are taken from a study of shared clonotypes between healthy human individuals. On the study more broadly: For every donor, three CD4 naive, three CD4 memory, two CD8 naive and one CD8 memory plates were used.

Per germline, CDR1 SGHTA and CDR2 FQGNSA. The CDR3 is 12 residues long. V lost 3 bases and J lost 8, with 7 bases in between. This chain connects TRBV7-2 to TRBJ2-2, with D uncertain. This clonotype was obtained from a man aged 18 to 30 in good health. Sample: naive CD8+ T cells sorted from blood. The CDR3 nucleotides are TGTGCCAGCAGCTTCCTACTAGGGGAGCTGTTTTTT. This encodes CASSFLLGELFF.